Listed below are T cell receptor beta chains from one sample, sequenced in a study of cytotoxic CD8 clonotypes in ibrutinib-treated CLL. Sequenced by immunoSEQ multiplex PCR; TCRdb stores in-frame clones only, minus some. The data hold about 15,000 clones, with over 60% observed a single time. The specimen comprised PBMCs, sampled before ibrutinib treatment. The receptors shown here come from a human donor with chronic lymphocytic leukemia. Both conserved end residues are part of each CDR3. A D gene is named only where the DNA matches it firmly. Clone size, where shown, is once, few, many, or a class for clones that have expanded.

CDR3 length,clone size,V gene,J gene,D gene,CDR3 protein,CDR3 DNA
15,once,TRBV15,TRBJ2-2,.,CATSRDRGNTGELFF,TGTGCCACCAGCAGAGACAGGGGGAACACCGGGGAGCTGTTTTTT
16,.,TRBV4-1,TRBJ2-5,TRBD1,CASSQDSGQRQETQYF,TGCGCCAGCAGCCAAGATTCGGGACAGCGACAAGAGACCCAGTACTTC
17,.,TRBV30,TRBJ2-1,TRBD2,CAWSVLSSGRAYNEQFF,TGTGCCTGGAGTGTACTGAGTAGCGGGAGGGCCTACAATGAGCAGTTCTTC
14,.,TRBV18,TRBJ2-1,.,CASSLGGVSTEQFF,TGTGCCAGCTCACTAGGAGGGGTTTCTACTGAGCAGTTCTTC
16,.,TRBV11-1,TRBJ2-3,.,CASSLVASGVTDTQYF,TGTGCCAGCAGCTTAGTGGCGTCGGGAGTCACAGATACGCAGTATTTT
14,once,TRBV28,TRBJ2-5,.,CASSLVGNGETQYF,TGTGCCAGCAGTCTGGTAGGCAATGGGGAGACCCAGTACTTC
16,.,TRBV5-1,TRBJ1-6,TRBD1,CASSPQGVPYNSPLHF,TGCGCCAGCAGCCCTCAGGGGGTACCCTATAATTCACCCCTCCACTTT
15,.,TRBV4-1,TRBJ1-2,.,CASSQRGEGTEGYTF,TGCGCCAGCAGCCAACGGGGAGAGGGGACGGAAGGCTACACCTTC
15,.,TRBV9,TRBJ2-2,.,CASSAGPTDTGELFF,TGTGCCAGCAGCGCGGGACCCACGGACACCGGGGAGCTGTTTTTT
13,.,TRBV6-1,TRBJ1-2,.,CASSPWDDGRYTF,TGTGCCAGCAGTCCATGGGATGACGGGAGGTACACCTTC
14,few,TRBV9,TRBJ1-6,.,CASSVGPENSPLHF,TGTGCCAGCAGCGTAGGTCCAGAGAATTCACCCCTCCACTTT
15,.,TRBV18,TRBJ1-1,.,CASSPPGHLFTEAFF,TGTGCCAGCTCACCGCCGGGACACCTTTTCACTGAAGCTTTCTTT
15,.,TRBV19,TRBJ2-3,TRBD2,CASRPGLAGADTQYF,TGTGCCAGTAGACCCGGACTAGCGGGAGCAGATACGCAGTATTTT
15,few,TRBV2,TRBJ2-3,.,CASSDIGPAMDTQYF,TGTGCCAGCAGTGATATTGGGCCCGCGATGGATACGCAGTATTTT
15,few,TRBV7-7,TRBJ2-2,.,CASSSRGWNTGELFF,TGTGCCAGCAGCTCTCGGGGCTGGAACACCGGGGAGCTGTTTTTT
15,medium-sized,TRBV4-1,TRBJ2-5,TRBD1,CASSQPGQGAETQYF,TGCGCCAGCAGCCAACCGGGACAGGGGGCCGAGACCCAGTACTTC
15,few,TRBV5-1,TRBJ2-3,TRBD1,CASSPGQGWTDTQYF,TGCGCCAGCAGCCCCGGACAGGGGTGGACAGATACGCAGTATTTT
13,.,TRBV7-6,TRBJ2-7,.,CASSPRGANEQYF,TGTGCCAGCAGCCCCCGAGGGGCGAACGAGCAGTACTTC
17,.,TRBV7-8,TRBJ2-3,.,CASSSLREGRPTDTQYF,TGTGCCAGCAGTTCCCTTCGTGAAGGACGTCCAACAGATACGCAGTATTTT